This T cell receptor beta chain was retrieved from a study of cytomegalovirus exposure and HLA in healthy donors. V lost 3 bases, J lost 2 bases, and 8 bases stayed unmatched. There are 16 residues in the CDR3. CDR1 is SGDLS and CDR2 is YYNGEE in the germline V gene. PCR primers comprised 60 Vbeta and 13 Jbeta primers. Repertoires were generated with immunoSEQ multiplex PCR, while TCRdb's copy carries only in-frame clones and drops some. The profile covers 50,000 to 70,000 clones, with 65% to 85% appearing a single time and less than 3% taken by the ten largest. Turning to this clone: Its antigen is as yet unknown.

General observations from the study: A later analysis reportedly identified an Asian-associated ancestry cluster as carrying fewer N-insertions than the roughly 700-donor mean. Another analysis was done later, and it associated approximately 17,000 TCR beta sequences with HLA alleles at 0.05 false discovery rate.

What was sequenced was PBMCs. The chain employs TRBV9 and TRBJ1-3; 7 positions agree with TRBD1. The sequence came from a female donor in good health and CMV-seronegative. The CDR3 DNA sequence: TGTGCCAGCAGCGCCGACCGACAGGGTCCTGGAAACACCATATATTTT. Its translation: CASSADRQGPGNTIYF.